The 27 T cell receptor beta chains reported below all come from one sample, sequenced in a study of shared clonotypes between healthy human individuals. Profiled with immunoSEQ multiplex PCR; TCRdb holds only in-frame clones, not every one. The repertoire has millions of clones, over 85% of them found once; the top ten carry around 0.4%. Sequencing used naive CD4+ T cells from PBMCs. Subset reported: CD45RA+ positively selected. All receptors come from a man younger than 35 in good health. Some clones in this sample may be carry-over from other donors' samples.

The chain combines TRBV7-8 with TRBJ2-7, with D possibly TRBD2 on 5 matching bases. Germline V gene data show CDR1 as SGHVS and CDR2 as FQNEAQ. V was cut by 1 base and J by 0 bases, with 10 bases left in between. The CDR3 contains 15 residues. The CDR3 DNA reads TGTGCCAGCAGCTTAGATCTCGGGGTCTCCTACGAGCAGTACTTC. The encoded protein is CASSLDLGVSYEQYF.

The rearrangement joins TRBV19 to TRBJ1-5; D is unclear. Between the trimmed V and J ends, which lost 3 bases and 4 bases, there was a span of 10 bases. The germline V gene encodes CDR1 LNHDA and CDR2 SQIVND (reference sequence). The CDR3 runs 14 residues. The CDR3 DNA is TGTGCCAGTAGTATCTTCGGGCTAAATCAGCCCCAGCATTTT. This codes for CASSIFGLNQPQHF.

The genes are TRBV6-1 and TRBJ1-3; D may be TRBD1 (5 bases). The V gene's germline CDR1 is MNHNS and CDR2 SASEGT. V shed 6 bases and J shed 5 bases, with 11 bases lying between them. The CDR3 consists of 13 residues. This CDR3 reads CASSADSRNTIYF. The CDR3, as DNA: TGTGCCAGCAGCGCAGACAGCAGAAACACCATATATTTT.

V gene TRBV5-1 combines with J gene TRBJ2-7; the match to TRBD1 covers 7 bases. The CDR3 has 14 residues. Per germline, CDR1 SGHRS and CDR2 YFSETQ. Germline trimming cut 4 bases from V and 4 bases from J; bases unmatched to any gene: 8. CDR3 nucleotides: TGCGCCAGCAGCACCGGACAGGTCCTATACGAGCAGTACTTC. Amino acid sequence: CASSTGQVLYEQYF.

The V call is TRBV19, the J call TRBJ1-2; D is uncertain. The CDR3 has 15 residues. The germline V gene has CDR1 LNHDA and CDR2 SQIVND (reference sequence). Trimming took 7 bases from V and 4 from J, leaving 19 bases between them. The CDR3 DNA is TGTGCCAGTACCGATAGATCTAGGGCAGCCTATGGCTACACCTTC. Translation gives CASTDRSRAAYGYTF.

V and J are TRBV18 and TRBJ1-4; TRBD1 agrees at 8 bases. CDR3 length: 14 residues. The germline CDR1 and CDR2 sequences are KGHSH and LQKENI. V lost 6 bases and J lost 8; bases outside the gene matches: 8. CDR3 sequence reads: CASSQDRVEEKLFF. The CDR3, as DNA: TGTGCCAGCTCCCAGGACAGGGTCGAGGAAAAACTGTTTTTT.

Of note for this clone: The same CDR3 arises from other DNA sequences in this sample as well. The chain carries TRBV28 and TRBJ1-1; no clear D. Germline CDR1 MDHEN, CDR2 SYDVKM. Trimming cost V 4 bases and J 3 bases, with 6 bases left between them. The length of the CDR3 is 12 residues. In DNA, the CDR3 is TGTGCCAGCAGTTCTACTTACACTGAAGCTTTCTTT. The encoded protein is CASSSTYTEAFF.

This chain joins TRBV20-1 and TRBJ1-1; D unresolved. Looked up from germline, CDR1 is DFQATT and CDR2 is SNEGSKA (reference sequence). The CDR3 sequence is 11 residues long. Trimming took 3 bases from V and 3 from J, leaving 5 bases between them. The CDR3 region has the DNA TGCAGTGCTAGCCAGGACACTGAAGCTTTCTTT. Residues: CSASQDTEAFF.

Points on this clone: Additional DNA sequences in this sample encode the identical CDR3. The chain employs TRBV5-1 and TRBJ1-4; D call uncertain. V was trimmed by 0 bases and J by 8 bases, leaving 8 bases between them. The CDR3 spans 13 residues. Germline CDR1 and CDR2: SGHRS and YFSETQ. The CDR3 is CASSLGGGEKLFF. CDR3 nucleotide sequence: TGCGCCAGCAGCTTGGGCGGTGGGGAAAAACTGTTTTTT.

Regarding this clone: The sample has other DNA sequences that encode this CDR3 too. The chain joins TRBV2 to TRBJ1-1; 7 bases map to TRBD1. Germline V CDR1 and CDR2: SNHLY, FYNNEI. This CDR3 comprises 13 residues. With V trimmed by 6 bases and J by 2 bases, 3 bases remained unmatched. The CDR3 reads CASRGQINTEAFF. The DNA for the CDR3 is TGTGCCAGCAGGGGACAGATTAACACTGAAGCTTTCTTT.

This clone was found a few times. The chain employs TRBV9 and TRBJ1-2; 7 nucleotides match TRBD1. Germline CDR1 SGDLS, CDR2 YYNGEE. The trim removed 4 bases at V and 5 bases at J, leaving 11 bases unmatched. The CDR3 is 15 amino acids. As DNA, the CDR3 is TGTGCCAGCAGCCCCTACAGCTCAGGGGGGTATGGCTACACCTTC. Residues: CASSPYSSGGYGYTF.

The chain couples TRBV6-5 to TRBJ1-1; TRBD1 might be the D (5 bases). Deletions cut 2 bases from V and 0 bases from J, with 10 bases between. Germline V gene lookup returns CDR1 MNHEY and CDR2 SVGAGI. This CDR3 comprises 15 residues. DNA of the CDR3: TGTGCCAGCAGTTACGGTGGGGGGGTGAACACTGAAGCTTTCTTT. As protein: CASSYGGGVNTEAFF.

The gene calls are TRBV30 and TRBJ2-5, with 9 bases aligning to TRBD1. The CDR3 has 13 residues. V dropped 4 bases and J dropped 4; count of bases not matched to a gene: 4. Germline V gene data show CDR1 as GTSNPN and CDR2 as SVGIG (reference sequence). The CDR3 loop reads CAWTLTGGETQYF. The DNA of the CDR3 is TGTGCCTGGACCTTGACAGGGGGAGAGACCCAGTACTTC.

The chain is built from TRBV16 and TRBJ1-1, with D hard to call. Per the germline V gene, CDR1 is KGHSY and CDR2 is FQNENV. This CDR3 contains 14 residues. Deletions cut 4 bases from V and 1 base from J, with 10 bases between. In nucleotides, the CDR3 is TGTGCCAGCAGCCCCCGCAAGTCGAACACTGAAGCTTTCTTT. Translation: CASSPRKSNTEAFF.

This clone has just one count. This sequence joins TRBV7-2 and TRBJ1-1; weak D call: TRBD1 (6 bases). The CDR3 covers 15 residues. Trimming pared 5 bases from V and 3 bases from J, leaving 16 bases between. The V gene's germline CDR1 is SGHTA and CDR2 FQGNSA. The CDR3 is CASSTRQVKDTEAFF. CDR3 sequence (DNA): TGTGCCAGCAGCACGCGACAGGTAAAGGACACTGAAGCTTTCTTT.

This clone has just one count. The gene calls are TRBV1 and TRBJ1-2. TRBV1 is a listed pseudogene. The CDR3 has 13 amino acids. This CDR3 is CTSSQVQRYGYTF. The CDR3 bases are TGCACCAGCAGCCAAGTCCAACGGTATGGCTACACCTTC.

The chain combines TRBV30 with TRBJ2-3; 7 bases align to TRBD2. The CDR3 extends over 14 amino acids. From germline, CDR1 is GTSNPN and CDR2 SVGIG (reference sequence). J gave up 3 bases and V 4 bases, and 7 bases lay outside the gene matches. The CDR3 coding sequence is TGTGCCTGGACCCCTGGGGGGGGAACAGATACGCAGTATTTT. It translates to CAWTPGGGTDTQYF. The full variable domain, its missing parts supplied by reference TRBV30 and TRBJ2-3, is SQTIHQWPATLVQPVGSPLSLECTVEGTSNPNLYWYRQAAGRGLQLLFYSVGIGQISSEVPQNLSASRPQDRQFILSSKKLLLSDSGFYLCAWTPGGGTDTQYFGPGTRLTVL.

The chain employs TRBV5-6 and TRBJ2-2; D is undetermined. Germline CDR1 and CDR2: SGHDT and YYEEEE. Trimming stripped 1 base from V and 0 bases from J, with 4 bases between. The CDR3 spans 14 residues. This CDR3 is CASSLRANTGELFF. The CDR3 coding sequence is TGTGCCAGCAGCTTGCGCGCGAACACCGGGGAGCTGTTTTTT.

In the case of this clone: At the DNA level, this CDR3 is encoded by other sequences in the same sample as well. V gene TRBV18 combines with J gene TRBJ2-7, with D possibly TRBD1 on 6 matching bases. Per germline, CDR1 KGHSH and CDR2 LQKENI. The CDR3 is made up of 12 amino acids. V lost 5 bases and J lost 4, with 9 bases in between. The CDR3: CASSAQGYEQYF. Here the CDR3 DNA reads TGTGCCAGCTCAGCTCAGGGGTACGAGCAGTACTTC.

The genes are TRBV19 and TRBJ2-5; 7 bases are a match to TRBD1. The CDR3 contains 14 residues. The germline CDR1 and CDR2 sequences are LNHDA and SQIVND (reference sequence). The V gene end was trimmed by 7 bases and the J gene end by 4 bases; junction bases not matched to a gene: 9. The CDR3 region is CASNQANRGETQYF. In DNA, the CDR3 is TGTGCCAGTAACCAGGCGAACAGGGGAGAGACCCAGTACTTC.

This chain connects TRBV6-1 to TRBJ2-3; TRBD1 agrees at 7 bases. CDR3 size: 15 residues. Looked up from germline, CDR1 is MNHNS and CDR2 is SASEGT. Trimming cost V 2 bases and J 1 base; bases outside gene matches: 3. The CDR3 sequence: CASSERGHRTDTQYF. In DNA, the CDR3 is TGTGCCAGCAGTGAAAGGGGGCATCGCACAGATACGCAGTATTTT.

The V and J genes are TRBV4-1 and TRBJ2-7; possible D gene TRBD1, 6 bases. The CDR3 spans 15 residues. Germline CDR1 and CDR2: MGHRA and YSYEKL. The V and J ends lost 1 base and 3 bases respectively, with 13 bases between them. Written as DNA, the CDR3 is TGCGCCAGCAGCCAAGGGACAGCCAGAGACTACGAGCAGTACTTC. Encoded protein: CASSQGTARDYEQYF.

The J gene is TRBJ2-3, the V gene TRBV7-2; D call uncertain. Between the trimmed V and J ends, which lost 3 bases and 7 bases, there was a span of 20 bases. Per germline, CDR1 SGHTA and CDR2 FQGNSA. The CDR3 sequence is 16 residues long. CDR3 amino acids: CASSFVISPPRHTQYF. The CDR3, as DNA: TGTGCCAGCAGCTTCGTTATATCCCCTCCACGCCATACGCAGTATTTT.

V and J are TRBV11-1 and TRBJ1-3; perhaps TRBD1 as D (5 bases). CDR1 and CDR2 from the germline V gene are SGHAT and FQDESV (reference sequence). The CDR3 is 17 residues long. The ends were cut back, 1 base at V and 1 base at J, with 14 bases in the middle. The CDR3 loop reads CASSLVTGPESGNTIYF. In DNA, the CDR3 is TGTGCCAGCAGCTTAGTAACGGGACCTGAGTCTGGAAACACCATATATTTT.

The CDR3 sequence is CASSMGQGHYEQYF. As DNA, the CDR3 is TGTGCCAGCAGCATGGGACAGGGGCACTACGAGCAGTACTTC. This chain joins TRBV7-2 and TRBJ2-7; TRBD1 matches at 10 bases. The germline CDR1 and CDR2 sequences are SGHTA and FQGNSA. The CDR3 loop spans 14 amino acids. Trimming removed 5 bases from V and 3 bases from J; junction bases left unmatched: 4.

This sequence joins TRBV27 and TRBJ1-4; TRBD1 matches 11 bases. Germline CDR1 reads MNHEY; CDR2 reads SMNVEV (reference sequence). The J segment lost 0 bases and the V segment lost 7 bases, leaving 13 bases of the junction unmatched. The CDR3 covers 19 residues. The DNA of the CDR3 is TGTGCCAGCACCCCCCGGGCTTGGGACAGGGGGACAACTAATGAAAAACTGTTTTTT. It translates to CASTPRAWDRGTTNEKLFF.

The V gene is TRBV7-9, the J gene TRBJ2-3; 8 bases agree with TRBD2. Germline CDR1 SEHNR, CDR2 FQNEAQ (reference sequence). CDR3 size: 17 residues. V lost 6 bases, J lost 1 base, and 12 bases stayed unmatched. CDR3 sequence (DNA): TGTGCCAGCAGTCCCCGAGGGAGCGGGAGTCGCACAGATACGCAGTATTTT. Translating gives CASSPRGSGSRTDTQYF.